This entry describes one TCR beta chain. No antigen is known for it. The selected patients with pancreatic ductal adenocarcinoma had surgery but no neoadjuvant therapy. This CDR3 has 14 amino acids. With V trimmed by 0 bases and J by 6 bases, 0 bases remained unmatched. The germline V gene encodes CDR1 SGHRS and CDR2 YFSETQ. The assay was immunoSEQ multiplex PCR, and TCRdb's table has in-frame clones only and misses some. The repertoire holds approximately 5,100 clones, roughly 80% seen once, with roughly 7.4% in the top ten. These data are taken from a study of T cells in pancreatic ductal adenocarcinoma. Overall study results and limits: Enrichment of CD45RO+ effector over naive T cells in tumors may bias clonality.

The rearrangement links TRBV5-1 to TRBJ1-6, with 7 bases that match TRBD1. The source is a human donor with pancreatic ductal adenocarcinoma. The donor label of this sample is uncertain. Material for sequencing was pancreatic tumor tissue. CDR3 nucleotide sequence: TGCGCCAGCAGCTTGGACAGGGGTAATTCACCCCTCCACTTT. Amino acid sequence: CASSLDRGNSPLHF.